This T cell receptor beta chain is from a study of shared clonotypes between healthy human individuals. The repertoire was sequenced with immunoSEQ multiplex PCR; TCRdb's copy has only in-frame clones and lacks some. The sample shows 850,000 to 1,200,000 clones, more than 60% of them seen only once. This CDR3 comprises 15 residues. Per the germline V gene, CDR1 is SGHRS and CDR2 is YFSETQ. The ends lost 3 bases at V and 7 bases at J; junction bases unmatched: 5. CD4+ cells underwent separation, giving CD45RA+ naive and CD45RA-negative memory subsets. The origin of this receptor is a man aged 18 to 35 in good health. The material sequenced was memory CD4+ T cells sorted from blood. As to subset: CD45RA-negative fraction. The V and J genes are TRBV5-1 and TRBJ2-2, with 11 bases aligning to TRBD1. This CDR3 reads CASSWTGGAGGELFF. CDR3 sequence (DNA): TGCGCCAGCAGCTGGACAGGGGGCGCGGGCGGGGAGCTGTTTTTT.